This paragraph covers one T cell receptor beta chain sequence. This specimen comes from a study of graft-versus-host responses after intestinal transplantation. As for the study in general: Uniformly, recipients were administered anti-thymocyte globulin induction with subsequent tacrolimus and steroids for approximately three years.

V was pared by 6 bases and J by 0 bases, with 19 bases between. CDR3 size: 17 residues. The germline V gene has CDR1 SEHNR and CDR2 FQNEAQ (reference sequence). Profiling relied on immunoSEQ multiplex PCR, and the TCRdb table lists in-frame clones only, not all of them. The profile shows around 20,000 clones, 95% of them singletons. This sequence joins TRBV7-9 and TRBJ2-3; unclear D gene. This specimen was PBMCs, taken 23 days after intestinal transplant. The receptor comes from a human patient who received an intestinal transplant, so some T cells may come from the graft donor. The CDR3 sequence is CASSHPLGFPSTDTQYF. The CDR3 coding sequence is TGTGCCAGCAGTCACCCCCTTGGCTTCCCTAGCACAGATACGCAGTATTTT.